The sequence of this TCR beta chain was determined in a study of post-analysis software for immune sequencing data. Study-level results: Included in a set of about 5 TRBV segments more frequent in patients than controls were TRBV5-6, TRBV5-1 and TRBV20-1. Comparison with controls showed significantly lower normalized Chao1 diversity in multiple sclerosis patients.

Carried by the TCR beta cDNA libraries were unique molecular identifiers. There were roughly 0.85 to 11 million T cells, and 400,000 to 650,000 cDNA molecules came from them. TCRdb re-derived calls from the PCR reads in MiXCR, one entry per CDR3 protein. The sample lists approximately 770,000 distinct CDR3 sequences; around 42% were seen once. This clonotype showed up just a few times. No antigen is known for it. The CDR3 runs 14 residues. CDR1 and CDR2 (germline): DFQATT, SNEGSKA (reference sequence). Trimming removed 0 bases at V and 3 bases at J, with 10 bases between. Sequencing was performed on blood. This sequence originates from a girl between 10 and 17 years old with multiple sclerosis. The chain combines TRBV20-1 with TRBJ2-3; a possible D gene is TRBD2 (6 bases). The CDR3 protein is CSARDRGITDTQYF. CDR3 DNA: TGCAGTGCTAGAGACCGGGGGATTACAGATACGCAGTATTTT.